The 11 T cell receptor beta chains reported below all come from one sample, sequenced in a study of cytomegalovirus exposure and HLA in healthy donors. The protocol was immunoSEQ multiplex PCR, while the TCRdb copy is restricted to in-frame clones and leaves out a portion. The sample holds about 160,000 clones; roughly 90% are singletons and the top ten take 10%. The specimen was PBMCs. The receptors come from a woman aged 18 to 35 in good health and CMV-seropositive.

This CDR3 is CASSNRVSSYEQYF. CDR3 in DNA: TGTGCCAGCAGCAACAGGGTGTCCTCCTACGAGCAGTACTTC. The V and J genes are TRBV7-2 and TRBJ2-7, with D possibly TRBD1 on 6 matching bases. The CDR3 totals 14 residues. Germline V lookup: CDR1 SGHTA, CDR2 FQGNSA. The V end was cut by 5 bases, the J end by 0 bases, with 11 bases between.

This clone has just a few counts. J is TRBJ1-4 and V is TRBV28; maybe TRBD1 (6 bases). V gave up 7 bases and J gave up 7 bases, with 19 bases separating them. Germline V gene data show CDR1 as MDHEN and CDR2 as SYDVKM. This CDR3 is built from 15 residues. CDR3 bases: TGTGCCAGCAACCTATCCGGGGGGCCGACTGAAAAACTGTTTTTT. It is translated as CASNLSGGPTEKLFF.

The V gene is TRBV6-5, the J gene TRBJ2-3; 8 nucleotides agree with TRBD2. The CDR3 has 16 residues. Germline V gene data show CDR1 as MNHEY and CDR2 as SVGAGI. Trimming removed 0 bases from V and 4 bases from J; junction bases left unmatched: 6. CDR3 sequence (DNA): TGTGCCAGCAGTTACTCGACTAGCGAGCTCTCAGATACGCAGTATTTT. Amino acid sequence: CASSYSTSELSDTQYF.

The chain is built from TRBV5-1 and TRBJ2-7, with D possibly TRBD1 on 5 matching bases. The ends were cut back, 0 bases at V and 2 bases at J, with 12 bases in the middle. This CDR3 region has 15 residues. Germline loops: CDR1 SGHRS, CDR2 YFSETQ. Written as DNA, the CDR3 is TGCGCCAGCAGCTTGGCTCAGGGTGATACCTACGAGCAGTACTTC. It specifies CASSLAQGDTYEQYF.

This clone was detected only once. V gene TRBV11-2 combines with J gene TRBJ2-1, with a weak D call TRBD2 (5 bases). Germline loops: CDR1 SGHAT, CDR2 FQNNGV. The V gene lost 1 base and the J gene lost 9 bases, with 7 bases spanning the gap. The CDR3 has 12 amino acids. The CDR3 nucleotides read TGTGCCAGCAGCTTAGGCGGGCTTGAGCAGTTCTTC. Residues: CASSLGGLEQFF.

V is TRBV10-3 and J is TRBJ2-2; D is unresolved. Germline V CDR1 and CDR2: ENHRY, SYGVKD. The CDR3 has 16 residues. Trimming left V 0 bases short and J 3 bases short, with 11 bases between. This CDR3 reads CAISESNPIDTGELFF. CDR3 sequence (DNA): TGTGCCATCAGTGAGTCGAACCCTATAGACACCGGGGAGCTGTTTTTT.

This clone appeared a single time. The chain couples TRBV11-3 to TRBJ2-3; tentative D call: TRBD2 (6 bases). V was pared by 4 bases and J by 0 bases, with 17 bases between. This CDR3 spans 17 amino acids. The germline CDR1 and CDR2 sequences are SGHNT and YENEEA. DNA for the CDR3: TGTGCCAGCAGCTCAATATTGCGGAGGGAAAGCACAGATACGCAGTATTTT. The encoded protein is CASSSILRRESTDTQYF.

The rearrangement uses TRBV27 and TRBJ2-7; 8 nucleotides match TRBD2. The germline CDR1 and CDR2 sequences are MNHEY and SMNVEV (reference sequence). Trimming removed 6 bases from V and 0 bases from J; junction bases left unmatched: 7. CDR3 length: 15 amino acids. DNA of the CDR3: TGTGCCAGCAGGCATACTAGCGGAAGCTCCTACGAGCAGTACTTC. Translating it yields CASRHTSGSSYEQYF.

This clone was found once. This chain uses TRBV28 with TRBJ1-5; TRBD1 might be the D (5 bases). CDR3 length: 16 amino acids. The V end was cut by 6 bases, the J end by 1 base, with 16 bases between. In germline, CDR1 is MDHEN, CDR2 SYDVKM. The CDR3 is CASSNPSTASNQPQHF. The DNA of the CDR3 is TGTGCCAGCAGCAATCCTTCGACAGCGAGCAATCAGCCCCAGCATTTT.

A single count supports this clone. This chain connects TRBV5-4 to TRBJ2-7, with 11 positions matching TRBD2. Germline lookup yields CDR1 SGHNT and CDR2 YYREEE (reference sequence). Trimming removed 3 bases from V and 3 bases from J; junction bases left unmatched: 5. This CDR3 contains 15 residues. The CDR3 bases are TGTGCCAGCAGCTCTAGACTAGCGGGACGCTACGAGCAGTACTTC. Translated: CASSSRLAGRYEQYF.

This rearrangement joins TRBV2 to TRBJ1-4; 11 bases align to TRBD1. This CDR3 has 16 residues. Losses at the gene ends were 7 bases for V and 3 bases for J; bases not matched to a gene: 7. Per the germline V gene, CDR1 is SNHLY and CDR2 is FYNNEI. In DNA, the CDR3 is TGTGCCAGCAATCTCGGGACAGGGGGGGCTAATGAAAAACTGTTTTTT. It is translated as CASNLGTGGANEKLFF.